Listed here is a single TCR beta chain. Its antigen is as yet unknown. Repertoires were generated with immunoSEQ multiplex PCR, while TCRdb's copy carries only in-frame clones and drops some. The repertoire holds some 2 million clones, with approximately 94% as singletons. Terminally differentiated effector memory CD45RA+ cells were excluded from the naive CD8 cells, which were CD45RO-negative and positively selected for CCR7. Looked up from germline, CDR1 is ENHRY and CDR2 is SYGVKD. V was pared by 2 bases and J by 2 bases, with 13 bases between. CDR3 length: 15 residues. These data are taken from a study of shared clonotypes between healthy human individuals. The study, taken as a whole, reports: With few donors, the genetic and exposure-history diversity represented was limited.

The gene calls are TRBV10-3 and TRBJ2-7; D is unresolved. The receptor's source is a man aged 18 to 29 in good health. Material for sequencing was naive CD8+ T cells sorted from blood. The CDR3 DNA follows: TGTGCCATCAGTGAGCCCCGGACCGGTACCTACGAGCAGTACTTC. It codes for CAISEPRTGTYEQYF.